This TCR beta chain was identified in a study of lymphopenia after photon versus proton radiotherapy. The CDR3 spans 17 residues. CDR1 is LGHNA, CDR2 YNFKEQ, per germline. V lost 1 base and J lost 0; bases outside the gene matches: 5. TCRdb keeps only in-frame clones here, not all; method: immunoSEQ multiplex PCR. The sample carries tens of thousands of clones, 83% recorded once. The chain links TRBV4-2 to TRBJ2-1; 8 bases are a match to TRBD2. This TCR was recovered from a man between 50 and 59 years old with gastric cancer. Specimen: peripheral blood, collected from a patient treated with photon-based radiotherapy. In nucleotides, the CDR3 is TGTGCCAGCAGCCAAGCCACTAGCGGTTACTCCTACAATGAGCAGTTCTTC. The encoded protein is CASSQATSGYSYNEQFF.